One sample yielded the 2 T cell receptor beta chains listed below, sequenced in a study of identical twins. One entry per CDR3 protein, called by TCRdb with MiXCR from the 5' RACE reads. The repertoire holds hundreds of thousands of distinct CDR3 sequences, with over 15% as singletons. These same data were also listed under a study on T cells expressing NK-cell markers.

Sample: PBMCs. The receptors stem from a woman in her late teens or twenties in good health.

This clonotype was counted many times. This rearrangement joins TRBV12-3 or TRBV12-4 to TRBJ2-1; TRBD2 is a possible D gene (7 bases). The CDR3 length is 12 residues. V shed 3 bases and J shed 10 bases, with 10 bases lying between them. The CDR3 DNA sequence: TGTGCCAGCAGTTTTAGGGGGGGGGAGCAGTTCTTC. Protein sequence: CASSFRGGEQFF.

This clonotype has a handful of counts. V gene TRBV7-9 combines with J gene TRBJ2-5; D is perhaps TRBD1 (5 bases). The germline CDR1 and CDR2 sequences are SEHNR and FQNEAQ (reference sequence). The CDR3 length is 15 residues. V lost 0 bases and J lost 0, with 8 bases in between. CDR3 DNA: TGTGCCAGCAGCTTAGCGCCCAGGGACCAAGAGACCCAGTACTTC. This codes for CASSLAPRDQETQYF.